The sequence of this TCR beta chain was determined in a study of shared clonotypes between healthy human individuals. For every subset, genomic DNA was evenly distributed across several immunoSEQ plates. The method was immunoSEQ multiplex PCR; TCRdb's version includes in-frame clones alone and lacks a portion of them. The sample yields 450,000 to 500,000 clones, around 85% seen once. Points from the study as a whole: It was anticipated that sequencing depth would influence how many clonotypes donors shared.

The V gene's germline CDR1 is SNHLY and CDR2 FYNNEI. The CDR3 is 11 residues long. Trimming stripped 6 bases from V and 6 bases from J, with 8 bases between. The study drew all its donors from Caucasian adults living in Nashville, Tennessee. As for this clone: What it recognizes is unknown.

This chain uses TRBV2 with TRBJ1-2; no definite D call. The TCR originated in a woman aged 40 to 55 in good health. Some clones in this sample may be carry-over from other donors' samples. Input material: PBMCs. As DNA, the CDR3 is TGTGCCAGCAGCCGGTCTCATGGCTACACCTTC. Its protein is CASSRSHGYTF.